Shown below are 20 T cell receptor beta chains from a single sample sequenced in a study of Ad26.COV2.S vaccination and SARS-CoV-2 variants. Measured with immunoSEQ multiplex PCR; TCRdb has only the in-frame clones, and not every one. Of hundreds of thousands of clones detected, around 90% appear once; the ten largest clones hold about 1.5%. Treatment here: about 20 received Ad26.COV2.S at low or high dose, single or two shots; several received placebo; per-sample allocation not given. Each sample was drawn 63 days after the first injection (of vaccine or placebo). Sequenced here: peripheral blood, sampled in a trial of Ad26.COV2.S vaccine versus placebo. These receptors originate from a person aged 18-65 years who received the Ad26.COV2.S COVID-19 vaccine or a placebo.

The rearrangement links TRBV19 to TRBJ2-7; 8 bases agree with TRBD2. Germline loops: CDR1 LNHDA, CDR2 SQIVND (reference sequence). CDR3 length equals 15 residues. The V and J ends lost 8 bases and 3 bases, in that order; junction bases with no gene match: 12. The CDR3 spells CASSAGSSGIYEQYF. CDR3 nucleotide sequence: TGTGCCAGTTCCGCAGGGAGTAGCGGGATCTACGAGCAGTACTTC.

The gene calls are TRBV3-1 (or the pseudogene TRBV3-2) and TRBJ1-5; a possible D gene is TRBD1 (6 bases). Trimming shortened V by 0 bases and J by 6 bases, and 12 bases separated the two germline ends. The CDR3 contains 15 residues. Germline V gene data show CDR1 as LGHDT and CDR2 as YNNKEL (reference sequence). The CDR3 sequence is CASSQDQTGAQPQHF. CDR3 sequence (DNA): TGTGCCAGCAGCCAAGACCAGACAGGAGCTCAGCCCCAGCATTTT.

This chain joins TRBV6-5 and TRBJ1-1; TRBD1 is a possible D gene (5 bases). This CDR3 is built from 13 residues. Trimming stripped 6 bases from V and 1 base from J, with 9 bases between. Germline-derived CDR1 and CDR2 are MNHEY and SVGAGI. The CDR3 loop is CASSLTENTEAFF. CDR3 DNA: TGTGCCAGCAGCCTGACAGAGAACACTGAAGCTTTCTTT.

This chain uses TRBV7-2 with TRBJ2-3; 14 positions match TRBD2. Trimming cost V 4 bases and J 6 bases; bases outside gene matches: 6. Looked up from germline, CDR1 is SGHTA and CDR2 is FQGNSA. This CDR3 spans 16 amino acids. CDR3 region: CASSWSTSGRGDTQYF. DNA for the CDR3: TGTGCCAGCAGCTGGTCGACTAGCGGGAGGGGGGATACGCAGTATTTT.

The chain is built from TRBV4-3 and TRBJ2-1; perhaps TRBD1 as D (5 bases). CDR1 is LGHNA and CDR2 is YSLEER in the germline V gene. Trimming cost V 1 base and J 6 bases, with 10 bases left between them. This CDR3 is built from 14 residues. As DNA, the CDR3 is TGCGCCAGCAGCCAAGTTGCAGGGTTCAATGAGCAGTTCTTC. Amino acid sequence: CASSQVAGFNEQFF.

CDR3: CASSNRQGQRTEAFF. Written as DNA, the CDR3 is TGCGCCAGCAGCAACCGACAGGGCCAACGGACTGAAGCTTTCTTT. The chain uses TRBV5-1 and TRBJ1-1, with 7 positions matching TRBD1. CDR1 is SGHRS, CDR2 YFSETQ, per germline. The CDR3 is 15 residues long. J lost 5 bases, V lost 4 bases, and 11 bases had no gene match.

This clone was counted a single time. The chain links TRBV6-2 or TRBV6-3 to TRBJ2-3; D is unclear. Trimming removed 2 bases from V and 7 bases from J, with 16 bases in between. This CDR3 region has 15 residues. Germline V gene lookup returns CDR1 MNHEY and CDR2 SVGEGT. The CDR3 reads CASSYVGDVVYTQYF. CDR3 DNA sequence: TGTGCCAGCAGTTACGTTGGTGACGTCGTGTATACGCAGTATTTT.

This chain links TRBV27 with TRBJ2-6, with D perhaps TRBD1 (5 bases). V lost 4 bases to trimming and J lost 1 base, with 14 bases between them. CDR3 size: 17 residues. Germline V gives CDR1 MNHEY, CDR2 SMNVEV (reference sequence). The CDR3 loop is CASSYKMTASGANVLTF. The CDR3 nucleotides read TGTGCCAGCAGTTACAAAATGACAGCTTCTGGGGCCAACGTCCTGACTTTC.

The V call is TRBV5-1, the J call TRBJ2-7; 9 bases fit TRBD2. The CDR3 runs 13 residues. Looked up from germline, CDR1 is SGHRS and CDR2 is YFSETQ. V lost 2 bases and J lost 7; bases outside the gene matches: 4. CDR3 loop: CASSFGLATEQYF. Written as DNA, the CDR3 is TGCGCCAGCAGCTTCGGACTAGCGACAGAGCAGTACTTC. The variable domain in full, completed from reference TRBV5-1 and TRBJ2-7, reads KAGVTQTPRYLIKTRGQQVTLSCSPISGHRSVSWYQQTPGQGLQFLFEYFSETQRNKGNFPGRFSGRQFSNSRSEMNVSTLELGDSALYLCASSFGLATEQYFGPGTRLTVT.

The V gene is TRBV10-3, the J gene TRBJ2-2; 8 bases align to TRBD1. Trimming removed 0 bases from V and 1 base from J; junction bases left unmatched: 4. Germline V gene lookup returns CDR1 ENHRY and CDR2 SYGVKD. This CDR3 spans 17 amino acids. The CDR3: CAISESKTGVNTGELFF. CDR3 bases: TGTGCCATCAGTGAGTCGAAGACAGGGGTGAACACCGGGGAGCTGTTTTTT.

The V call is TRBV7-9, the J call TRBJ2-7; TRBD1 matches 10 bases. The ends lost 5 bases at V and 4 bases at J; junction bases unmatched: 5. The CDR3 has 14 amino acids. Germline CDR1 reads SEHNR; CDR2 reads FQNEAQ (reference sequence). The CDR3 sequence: CASSLDRGPYEQYF. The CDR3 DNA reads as TGTGCCAGCAGCCTTGACAGGGGGCCATACGAGCAGTACTTC.

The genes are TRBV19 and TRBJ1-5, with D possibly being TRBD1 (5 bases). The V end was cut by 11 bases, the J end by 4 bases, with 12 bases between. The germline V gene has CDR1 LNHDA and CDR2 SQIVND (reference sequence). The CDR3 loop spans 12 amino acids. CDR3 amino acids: CAGGVGNQPQHF. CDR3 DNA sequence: TGTGCCGGAGGGGTTGGAAATCAGCCCCAGCATTTT.

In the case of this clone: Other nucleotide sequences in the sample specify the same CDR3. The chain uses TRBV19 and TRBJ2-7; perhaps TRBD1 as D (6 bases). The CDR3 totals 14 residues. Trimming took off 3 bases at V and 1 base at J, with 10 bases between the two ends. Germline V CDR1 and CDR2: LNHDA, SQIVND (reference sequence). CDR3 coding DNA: TGTGCCAGTAGTATCACAGGGCTTTCCTACGAGCAGTACTTC. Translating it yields CASSITGLSYEQYF.

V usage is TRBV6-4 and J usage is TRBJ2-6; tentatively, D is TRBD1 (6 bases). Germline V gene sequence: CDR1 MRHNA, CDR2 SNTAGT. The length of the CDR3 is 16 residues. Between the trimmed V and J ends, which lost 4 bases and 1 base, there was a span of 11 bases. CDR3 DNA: TGTGCCAGCAGTGTTAACAGGGAATCTGGGGCCAACGTCCTGACTTTC. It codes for CASSVNRESGANVLTF.

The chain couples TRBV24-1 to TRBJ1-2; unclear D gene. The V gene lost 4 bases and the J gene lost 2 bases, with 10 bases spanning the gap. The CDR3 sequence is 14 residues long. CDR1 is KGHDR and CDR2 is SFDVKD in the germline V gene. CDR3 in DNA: TGTGCCACCAGTGACGCGGGCGTGAACTATGGCTACACCTTC. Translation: CATSDAGVNYGYTF.

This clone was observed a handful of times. CDR3 DNA sequence: TGTGCCAGCAGTGAATTAGGATCTCTCTCTCAGAGTTTCTTT. Protein product: CASSELGSLSQSFF. This sequence joins TRBV25-1 and TRBJ1-1; D not certain. Trimming cost V 1 base and J 13 bases, with 19 bases left between them. Germline V gene data show CDR1 as MGHDK and CDR2 as SYGVNS. The CDR3 consists of 14 residues.

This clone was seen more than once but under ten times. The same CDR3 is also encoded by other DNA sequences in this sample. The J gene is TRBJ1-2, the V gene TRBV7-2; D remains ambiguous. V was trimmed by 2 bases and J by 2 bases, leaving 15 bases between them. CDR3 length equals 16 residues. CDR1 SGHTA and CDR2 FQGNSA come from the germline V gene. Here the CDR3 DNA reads TGTGCCAGCAGCTTACGCCTAACGACAAACAACTATGGCTACACCTTC. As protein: CASSLRLTTNNYGYTF.

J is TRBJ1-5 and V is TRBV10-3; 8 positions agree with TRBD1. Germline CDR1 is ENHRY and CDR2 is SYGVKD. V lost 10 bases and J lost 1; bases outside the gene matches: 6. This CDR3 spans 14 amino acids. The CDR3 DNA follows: TGTGCCACCAGGGGGCATGGCAGCAATCAGCCCCAGCATTTT. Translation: CATRGHGSNQPQHF.

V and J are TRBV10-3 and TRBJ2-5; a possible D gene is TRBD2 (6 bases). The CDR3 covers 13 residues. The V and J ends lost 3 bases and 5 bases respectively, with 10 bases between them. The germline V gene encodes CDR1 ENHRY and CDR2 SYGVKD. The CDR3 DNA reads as TGTGCCATCAGTGATGCGGGGAGGGAGACCCAGTACTTC. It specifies CAISDAGRETQYF.

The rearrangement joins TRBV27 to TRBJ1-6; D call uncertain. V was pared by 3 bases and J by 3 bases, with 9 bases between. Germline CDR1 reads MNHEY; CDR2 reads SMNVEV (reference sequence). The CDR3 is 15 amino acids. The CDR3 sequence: CASSLRRSYNSPLHF. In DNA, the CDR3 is TGTGCCAGCAGTTTGCGTCGGAGCTATAATTCACCCCTCCACTTT.